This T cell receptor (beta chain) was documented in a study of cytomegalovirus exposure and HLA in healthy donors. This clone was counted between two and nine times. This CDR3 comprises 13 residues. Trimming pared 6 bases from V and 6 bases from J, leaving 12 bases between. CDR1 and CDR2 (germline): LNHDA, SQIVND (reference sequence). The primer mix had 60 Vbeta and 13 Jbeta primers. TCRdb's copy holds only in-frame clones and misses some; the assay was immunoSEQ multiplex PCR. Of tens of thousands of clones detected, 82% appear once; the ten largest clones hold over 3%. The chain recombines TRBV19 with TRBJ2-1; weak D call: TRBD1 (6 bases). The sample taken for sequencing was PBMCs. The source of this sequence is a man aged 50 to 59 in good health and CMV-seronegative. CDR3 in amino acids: CASRKQGSNEQFF. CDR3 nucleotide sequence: TGTGCCAGTAGGAAACAGGGTTCCAATGAGCAGTTCTTC.